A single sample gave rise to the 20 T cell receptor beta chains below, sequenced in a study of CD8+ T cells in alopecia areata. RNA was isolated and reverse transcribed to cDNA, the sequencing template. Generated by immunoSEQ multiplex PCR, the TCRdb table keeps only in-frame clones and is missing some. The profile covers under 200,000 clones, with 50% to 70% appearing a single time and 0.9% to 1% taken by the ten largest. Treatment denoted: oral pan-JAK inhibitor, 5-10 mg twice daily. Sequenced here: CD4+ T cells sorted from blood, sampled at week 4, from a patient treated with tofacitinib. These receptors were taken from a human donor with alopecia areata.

This CDR3 reads CSGGPGTLGGELFF. CDR3 coding DNA: TGCAGTGGAGGGCCCGGGACCTTGGGCGGGGAGCTGTTTTTT. The chain joins TRBV29-1 to TRBJ2-2; a possible D gene is TRBD2 (6 bases). The germline V gene has CDR1 SQVTM and CDR2 ANQGSEA. The CDR3 covers 14 residues.

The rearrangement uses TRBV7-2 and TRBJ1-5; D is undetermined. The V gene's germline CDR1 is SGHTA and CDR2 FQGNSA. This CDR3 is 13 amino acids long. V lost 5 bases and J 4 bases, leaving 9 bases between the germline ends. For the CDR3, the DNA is TGTGCCAGCAGCCCCCGGTCGAATCAGCCCCAGCATTTT. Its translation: CASSPRSNQPQHF.

The CDR3 reads CASSGQGVMNTEAFF. The DNA for the CDR3 is TGTGCCAGCAGTGGACAGGGAGTGATGAACACTGAAGCTTTCTTT. The rearrangement links TRBV2 to TRBJ1-1; 7 bases are shared with TRBD1. Germline CDR1 reads SNHLY; CDR2 reads FYNNEI. V trimming: 4 bases; J trimming: 0 bases; junction bases outside the gene matches: 5. The length of the CDR3 is 15 residues.

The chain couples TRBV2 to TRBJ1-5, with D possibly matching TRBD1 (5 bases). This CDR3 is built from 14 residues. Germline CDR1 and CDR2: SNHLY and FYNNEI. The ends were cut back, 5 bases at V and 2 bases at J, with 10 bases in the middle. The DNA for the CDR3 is TGTGCCAGCAGTTGGGACGGGGGCAATCAGCCCCAGCATTTT. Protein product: CASSWDGGNQPQHF.

CDR3 loop: CSVAQGARYGYTF. CDR3 coding DNA: TGCAGCGTCGCACAGGGGGCCCGATATGGCTACACCTTC. The J gene is TRBJ1-2, the V gene TRBV29-1, with 9 bases aligning to TRBD1. From germline, CDR1 is SQVTM and CDR2 ANQGSEA. V lost 6 bases to trimming and J lost 5 bases; unmatched junction nucleotides: 7. The CDR3 sequence is 13 residues long. Drawing the rest from reference TRBV29-1 and TRBJ1-2, the complete variable domain is SAVISQKPSRDICQRGTSLTIQCQVDSQVTMMFWYRQQPGQSLTLIATANQGSEATYESGFVIDKFPISRPNLTFSTLTVSNMSPEDSSIYLCSVAQGARYGYTFGSGTRLTVV.

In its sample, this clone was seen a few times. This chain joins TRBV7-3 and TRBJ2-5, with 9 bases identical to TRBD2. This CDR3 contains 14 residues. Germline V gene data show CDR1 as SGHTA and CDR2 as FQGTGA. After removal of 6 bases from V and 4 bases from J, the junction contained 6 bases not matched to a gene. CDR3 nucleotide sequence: TGTGCCAGCAGGGGACCGGGACTAGCAGAGACCCAGTACTTC. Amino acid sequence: CASRGPGLAETQYF.

CDR3 sequence reads: CSVEGPLTGGYNEQFF. The DNA for the CDR3 is TGCAGCGTTGAAGGTCCCTTGACAGGGGGCTACAATGAGCAGTTCTTC. The rearrangement uses TRBV29-1 and TRBJ2-1, with TRBD1 identical over 9 bases. The length of the CDR3 is 16 residues. CDR1 and CDR2 from the germline V gene are SQVTM and ANQGSEA. V gave up 1 base and J gave up 3 bases; unmatched junction bases: 7.

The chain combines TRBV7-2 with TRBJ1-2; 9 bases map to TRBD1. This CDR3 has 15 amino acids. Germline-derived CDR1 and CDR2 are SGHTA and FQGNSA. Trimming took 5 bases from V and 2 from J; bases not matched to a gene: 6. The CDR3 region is CASSPNRGPNYGYTF. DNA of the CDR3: TGTGCCAGCAGCCCAAACAGGGGGCCAAACTATGGCTACACCTTC.

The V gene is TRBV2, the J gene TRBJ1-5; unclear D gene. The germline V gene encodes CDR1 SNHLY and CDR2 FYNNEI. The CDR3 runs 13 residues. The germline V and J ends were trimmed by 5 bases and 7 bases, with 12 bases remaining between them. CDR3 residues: CASSPQGPQPQHF. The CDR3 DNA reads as TGTGCCAGCAGTCCGCAAGGCCCCCAGCCCCAGCATTTT. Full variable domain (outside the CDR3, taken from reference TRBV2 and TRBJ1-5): EPEVTQTPSHQVTQMGQEVILRCVPISNHLYFYWYRQILGQKVEFLVSFYNNEISEKSEIFDDQFSVERPDGSNFTLKIRSTKLEDSAMYFCASSPQGPQPQHFGDGTRLSIL.

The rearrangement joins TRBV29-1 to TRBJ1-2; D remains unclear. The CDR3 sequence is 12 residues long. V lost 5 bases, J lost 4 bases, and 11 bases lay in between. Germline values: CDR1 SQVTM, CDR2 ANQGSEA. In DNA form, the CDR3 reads TGCAGCGTTAACTCAAACGGCTATGGCTACACCTTC. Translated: CSVNSNGYGYTF. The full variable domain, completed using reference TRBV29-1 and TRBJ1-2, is SAVISQKPSRDICQRGTSLTIQCQVDSQVTMMFWYRQQPGQSLTLIATANQGSEATYESGFVIDKFPISRPNLTFSTLTVSNMSPEDSSIYLCSVNSNGYGYTFGSGTRLTVV.

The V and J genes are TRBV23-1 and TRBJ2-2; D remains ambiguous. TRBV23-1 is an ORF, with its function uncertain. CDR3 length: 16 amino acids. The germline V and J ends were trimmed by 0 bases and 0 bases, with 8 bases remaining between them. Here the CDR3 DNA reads TGCGCCAGCAGTCAATCTAAAAACACGAACACCGGGGAGCTGTTTTTT. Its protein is CASSQSKNTNTGELFF.

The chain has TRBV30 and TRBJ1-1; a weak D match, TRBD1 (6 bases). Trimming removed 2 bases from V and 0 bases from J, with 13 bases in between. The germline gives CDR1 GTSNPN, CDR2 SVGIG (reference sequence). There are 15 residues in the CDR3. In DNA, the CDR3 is TGTGCCTGGAGTAGGGGGACGGGGATGAACACTGAAGCTTTCTTT. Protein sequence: CAWSRGTGMNTEAFF.

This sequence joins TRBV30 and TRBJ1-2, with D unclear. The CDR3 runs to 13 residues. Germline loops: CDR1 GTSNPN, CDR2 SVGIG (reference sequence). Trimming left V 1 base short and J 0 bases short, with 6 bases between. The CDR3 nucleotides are TGTGCCTGGAGTGCAGGATCTAACTATGGCTACACCTTC. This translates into CAWSAGSNYGYTF.

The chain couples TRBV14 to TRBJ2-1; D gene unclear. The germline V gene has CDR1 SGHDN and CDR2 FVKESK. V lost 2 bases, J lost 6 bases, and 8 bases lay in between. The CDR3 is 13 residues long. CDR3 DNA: TGTGCCAGCAGCCAAAAGGTCCTCAATGAGCAGTTCTTC. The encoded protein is CASSQKVLNEQFF.

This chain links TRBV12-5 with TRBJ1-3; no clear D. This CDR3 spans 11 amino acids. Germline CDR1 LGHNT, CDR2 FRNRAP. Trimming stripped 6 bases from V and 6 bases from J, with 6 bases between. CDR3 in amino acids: CASGAANTIYF. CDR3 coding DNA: TGTGCTAGTGGGGCGGCAAACACCATATATTTT. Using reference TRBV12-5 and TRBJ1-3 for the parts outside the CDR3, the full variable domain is DARVTQTPRHKVTEMGQEVTMRCQPILGHNTVFWYRQTMMQGLELLAYFRNRAPLDDSGMPKDRFSAEMPDATLATLKIQPSEPRDSAVYFCASGAANTIYFGEGSWLTVV.

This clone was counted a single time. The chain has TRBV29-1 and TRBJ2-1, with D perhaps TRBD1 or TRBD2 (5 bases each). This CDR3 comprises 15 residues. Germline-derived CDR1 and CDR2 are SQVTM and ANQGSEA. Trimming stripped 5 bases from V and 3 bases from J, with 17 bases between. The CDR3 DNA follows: TGCAGCGTTCGGGGCTACGAGGGTAGCTACAATGAGCAGTTCTTC. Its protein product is CSVRGYEGSYNEQFF.

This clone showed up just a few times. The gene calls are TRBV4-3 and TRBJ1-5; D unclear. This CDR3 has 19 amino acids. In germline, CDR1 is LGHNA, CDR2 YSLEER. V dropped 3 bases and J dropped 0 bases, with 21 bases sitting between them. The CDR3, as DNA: TGCGCCAGCAGCCAGGATCCAGAAAACTTACGTTATAGCAATCAGCCCCAGCATTTT. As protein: CASSQDPENLRYSNQPQHF.

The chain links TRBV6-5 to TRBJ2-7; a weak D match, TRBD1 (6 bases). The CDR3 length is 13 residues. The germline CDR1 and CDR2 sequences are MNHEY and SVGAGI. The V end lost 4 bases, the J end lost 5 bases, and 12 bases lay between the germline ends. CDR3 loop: CASSFTGIHEQYF. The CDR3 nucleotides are TGTGCCAGCAGTTTTACAGGGATCCACGAGCAGTACTTC.

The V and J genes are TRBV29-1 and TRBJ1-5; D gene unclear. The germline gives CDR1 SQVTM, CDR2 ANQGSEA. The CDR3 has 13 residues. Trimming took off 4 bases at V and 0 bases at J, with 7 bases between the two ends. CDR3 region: CSVAGDSNQPQHF. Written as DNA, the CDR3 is TGCAGCGTTGCAGGAGATAGCAATCAGCCCCAGCATTTT.

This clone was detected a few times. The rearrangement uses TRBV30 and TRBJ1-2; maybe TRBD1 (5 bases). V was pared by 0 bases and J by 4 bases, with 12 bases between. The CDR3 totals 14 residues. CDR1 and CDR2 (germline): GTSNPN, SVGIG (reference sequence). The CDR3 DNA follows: TGTGCCTGGAGTGTGCGGCAGGGAGTCTATGGCTACACCTTC. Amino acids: CAWSVRQGVYGYTF.